A selection of T cell receptor beta chains follows, all from one sample in a study of Ad26.COV2.S vaccination and SARS-CoV-2 variants. Clones were sequenced by immunoSEQ multiplex PCR, and TCRdb holds only the in-frame ones, with some missing. The table has about 350,000 clones, about 86% seen once; the top ten hold about 10%. Sequencing used peripheral blood, obtained in a trial of Ad26.COV2.S vaccine versus placebo. The receptors originated from a person aged 18 to 65 who received the Ad26.COV2.S COVID-19 vaccine or a placebo. CDR3s include the opening cysteine and the closing phenylalanine or tryptophan. Fields, in order: J gene, V gene, CDR3 length, CDR3 protein.

j_gene: TRBJ2-7
v_gene: TRBV10-3
len: 17
CDR3aa: CAISGIGRLAGDGEQYF

j_gene: TRBJ2-3
v_gene: TRBV2
len: 17
CDR3aa: CASSTEIAGGAFDTQYF

j_gene: TRBJ1-2
v_gene: TRBV2
len: 13
CDR3aa: CASSGTGDYGYTF

j_gene: TRBJ1-2
v_gene: TRBV18
len: 14
CDR3aa: CASSPPPGASGYTF

j_gene: TRBJ2-5
v_gene: TRBV9
len: 16
CDR3aa: CASSVGVSGGAGPQYF

j_gene: TRBJ2-7
v_gene: TRBV25-1
len: 11
CDR3aa: CASSEFYEQYF

j_gene: TRBJ1-4
v_gene: TRBV6-5
len: 16
CDR3aa: CASSYLQGAGNEKLFF

j_gene: TRBJ1-6
v_gene: TRBV7-3
len: 14
CDR3aa: CASSPGGSNSPLHF

j_gene: TRBJ2-3
v_gene: TRBV27
len: 13
CDR3aa: CASSPDRVDTQYF

j_gene: TRBJ2-7
v_gene: TRBV6-2/TRBV6-3
len: 14
CDR3aa: CASSRLDRGGEQYF

j_gene: TRBJ2-5
v_gene: TRBV13
len: 15
CDR3aa: CASSGGQGVTETQYF

j_gene: TRBJ2-2
v_gene: TRBV7-3
len: 14
CDR3aa: CASSSVPNTGELFF

j_gene: TRBJ2-7
v_gene: TRBV25-1
len: 16
CDR3aa: CASSDSRGPSTYEQYF

j_gene: TRBJ2-1
v_gene: TRBV4-3
len: 15
CDR3aa: CASSHRTGSYNEQFF

j_gene: TRBJ2-7
v_gene: TRBV3-1/TRBV3-2
len: 15
CDR3aa: CASSPTRTVTYEQYF

j_gene: TRBJ2-2
v_gene: TRBV4-3
len: 20
CDR3aa: CASSQEPSGASWGNTGELFF

j_gene: TRBJ1-2
v_gene: TRBV28
len: 15
CDR3aa: CASSPRRGPLYGYTF

j_gene: TRBJ1-5
v_gene: TRBV6-2/TRBV6-3
len: 15
CDR3aa: CASSHRGYSNQPQHF

j_gene: TRBJ2-3
v_gene: TRBV4-2
len: 15
CDR3aa: CASSQAGTSTDTQYF

j_gene: TRBJ1-5
v_gene: TRBV19
len: 14
CDR3aa: CASSMLSGGQPQHF

j_gene: TRBJ1-2
v_gene: TRBV12-3/TRBV12-4
len: 13
CDR3aa: CASSPRVVGGYTF

j_gene: TRBJ2-1
v_gene: TRBV18
len: 15
CDR3aa: CASSPPQGPYNEQFF

j_gene: TRBJ1-2
v_gene: TRBV7-9
len: 15
CDR3aa: CASSSGQPSNYGYTF

j_gene: TRBJ1-5
v_gene: TRBV2
len: 16
CDR3aa: CASSEGRQGGFQPQHF

j_gene: TRBJ2-2
v_gene: TRBV24-1
len: 13
CDR3aa: CATSIANTGELFF

j_gene: TRBJ1-1
v_gene: TRBV29-1
len: 14
CDR3aa: CSANLGTGGTEAFF

j_gene: TRBJ1-4
v_gene: TRBV28
len: 13
CDR3aa: CASSLSTSEKLFF

j_gene: TRBJ1-1
v_gene: TRBV6-5
len: 13
CDR3aa: CASTTGPRGRAFF

j_gene: TRBJ1-4
v_gene: TRBV5-1
len: 16
CDR3aa: CASSYAGAVTNEKLFF

j_gene: TRBJ2-5
v_gene: TRBV11-1
len: 13
CDR3aa: CASSRGRGETQYF

j_gene: TRBJ2-3
v_gene: TRBV6-2/TRBV6-3
len: 14
CDR3aa: CASSYPGRVDTQYF

j_gene: TRBJ2-1
v_gene: TRBV19
len: 15
CDR3aa: CASNDPGTGNNEQFF

j_gene: TRBJ2-3
v_gene: TRBV2
len: 17
CDR3aa: CASSETVLPSSTDTQYF

j_gene: TRBJ2-2
v_gene: TRBV27
len: 13
CDR3aa: CASSAQGAGELFF

j_gene: TRBJ2-7
v_gene: TRBV29-1
len: 15
CDR3aa: CSVEFSRDNSYEQYF

j_gene: TRBJ1-5
v_gene: TRBV2
len: 14
CDR3aa: CASRTGTVNQPQHF

j_gene: TRBJ2-2
v_gene: TRBV11-2
len: 13
CDR3aa: CASSKENTGELFF

j_gene: TRBJ2-3
v_gene: TRBV7-2
len: 14
CDR3aa: CASSPRRRADTQYF

j_gene: TRBJ1-5
v_gene: TRBV28
len: 15
CDR3aa: CASSLPRVGNQPQHF

j_gene: TRBJ1-4
v_gene: TRBV6-5
len: 12
CDR3aa: CASRSVNEKLFF